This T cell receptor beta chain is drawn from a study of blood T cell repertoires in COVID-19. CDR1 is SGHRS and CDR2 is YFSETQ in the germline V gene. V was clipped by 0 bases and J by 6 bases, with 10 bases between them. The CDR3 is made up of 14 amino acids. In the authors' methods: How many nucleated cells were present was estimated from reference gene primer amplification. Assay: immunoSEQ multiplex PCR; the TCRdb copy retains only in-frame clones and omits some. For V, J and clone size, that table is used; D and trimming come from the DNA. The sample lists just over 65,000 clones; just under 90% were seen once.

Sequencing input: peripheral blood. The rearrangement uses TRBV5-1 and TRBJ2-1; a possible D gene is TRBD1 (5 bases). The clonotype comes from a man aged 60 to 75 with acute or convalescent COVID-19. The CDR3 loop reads CASSLVRQINEQFF. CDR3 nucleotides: TGCGCCAGCAGCTTGGTAAGACAGATCAATGAGCAGTTCTTC.